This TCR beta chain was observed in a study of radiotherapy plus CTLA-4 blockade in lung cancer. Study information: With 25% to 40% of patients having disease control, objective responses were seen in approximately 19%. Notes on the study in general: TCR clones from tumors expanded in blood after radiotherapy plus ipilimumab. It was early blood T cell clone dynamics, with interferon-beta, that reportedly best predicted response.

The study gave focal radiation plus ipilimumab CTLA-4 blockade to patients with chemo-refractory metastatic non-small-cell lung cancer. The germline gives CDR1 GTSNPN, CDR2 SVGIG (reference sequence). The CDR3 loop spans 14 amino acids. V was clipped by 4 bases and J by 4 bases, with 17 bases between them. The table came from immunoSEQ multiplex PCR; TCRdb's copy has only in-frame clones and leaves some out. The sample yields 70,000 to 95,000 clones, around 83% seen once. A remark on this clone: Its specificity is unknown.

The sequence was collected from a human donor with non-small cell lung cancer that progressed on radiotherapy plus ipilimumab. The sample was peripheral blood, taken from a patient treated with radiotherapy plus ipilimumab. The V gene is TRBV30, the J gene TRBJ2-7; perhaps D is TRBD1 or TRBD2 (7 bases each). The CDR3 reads CAWNRGGRVYEQYF. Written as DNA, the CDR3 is TGTGCCTGGAACAGGGGAGGGCGTGTATACGAGCAGTACTTC.